Presented here are 21 T cell receptor beta chains from one specimen sequenced in a study of blood T cell repertoires in COVID-19. Clones were sequenced by immunoSEQ multiplex PCR, and TCRdb holds only the in-frame ones, with some missing. This sample has 100,000 to 110,000 clones; around 85% occur once, and the top ten carry over 10%. Sequencing used peripheral blood. The receptors originated from a man between 45 and 60 years old with active or convalescent COVID-19.

The chain combines TRBV7-8 with TRBJ1-5, with D possibly being TRBD1 (5 bases). Trimming stripped 3 bases from V and 1 base from J, with 10 bases between. The CDR3 is made up of 15 amino acids. CDR1 is SGHVS and CDR2 is FQNEAQ in the germline V gene. The CDR3, as DNA: TGTGCCAGCAGCTTCCGGGAGGGGAGCAATCAGCCCCAGCATTTT. It encodes CASSFREGSNQPQHF.

The genes are TRBV2 and TRBJ2-5, with D possibly matching TRBD1 (6 bases). Germline-derived CDR1 and CDR2 are SNHLY and FYNNEI. V lost 2 bases and J 5 bases, leaving 12 bases between the germline ends. This CDR3 spans 14 amino acids. In DNA, the CDR3 is TGTGCCAGCAGTGAATTCAGGGGTGGGGAGACCCAGTACTTC. It specifies CASSEFRGGETQYF.

The rearrangement uses TRBV30 and TRBJ2-2, with 12 nucleotides matching TRBD2. CDR1 GTSNPN and CDR2 SVGIG come from the germline V gene (reference sequence). J was trimmed by 4 bases and V by 3 bases; bases with no gene match: 9. The CDR3 runs 17 residues. DNA of the CDR3: TGTGCCTGGAGCGGGACTAGCGGGCAAGTCGGCACCGGGGAGCTGTTTTTT. Amino acids: CAWSGTSGQVGTGELFF.

V usage is TRBV6-6 and J usage is TRBJ2-7; D is uncertain. CDR1 is MNHNY, CDR2 SVGAGI, per germline (reference sequence). The CDR3 has 13 residues. V lost 6 bases and J 6 bases, leaving 15 bases between the germline ends. CDR3 DNA sequence: TGTGCCAGCAGCCTCTTCACAGCCGGCGAGCAGTACTTC. It encodes CASSLFTAGEQYF.

CDR3 nucleotides: TGTGCCAGCAACACCCACCGGGGGAGCACTGAAGCTTTCTTT. Translation: CASNTHRGSTEAFF. The rearrangement joins TRBV6-5 to TRBJ1-1; a possible D gene is TRBD1 (5 bases). This CDR3 has 14 residues. Germline CDR1 MNHEY, CDR2 SVGAGI. The V end lost 7 bases, the J end lost 4 bases, and 16 bases lay between the germline ends.

The chain carries TRBV30 and TRBJ2-1; D is uncertain. CDR3 length equals 15 residues. V was trimmed by 3 bases and J by 0 bases, leaving 12 bases between them. The germline V gene has CDR1 GTSNPN and CDR2 SVGIG (reference sequence). The DNA of the CDR3 is TGTGCCTGGAGCAAAGACTGGAGCTCCTACAATGAGCAGTTCTTC. This gives the protein CAWSKDWSSYNEQFF.

The rearrangement joins TRBV7-9 to TRBJ1-1; D remains unclear. Germline V CDR1 and CDR2: SEHNR, FQNEAQ (reference sequence). This CDR3 has 12 residues. V was trimmed by 1 base and J by 4 bases, leaving 4 bases between them. The CDR3 bases are TGTGCCAGCAGCTTAGTCTCCACTGAAGCTTTCTTT. Residues: CASSLVSTEAFF.

The V gene is TRBV24-1, the J gene TRBJ2-7; 7 bases align to TRBD1. The CDR3 covers 13 residues. V shed 4 bases, J shed 6 bases, and the junction held 5 bases outside the gene matches. CDR1 is KGHDR and CDR2 is SFDVKD in the germline V gene. CDR3 loop: CATSEYRGGEQYF. In DNA, the CDR3 is TGTGCCACCAGTGAATACAGGGGTGGCGAGCAGTACTTC.

The J gene is TRBJ1-5, the V gene TRBV27; no clear D gene. This CDR3 is built from 12 residues. Trimming left V 4 bases short and J 7 bases short, with 8 bases between. Germline V CDR1 and CDR2: MNHEY, SMNVEV (reference sequence). The CDR3 nucleotides are TGTGCCAGCAGTTCTGCGGGGCAGCCCCAGCATTTT. This gives the protein CASSSAGQPQHF.

The chain recombines TRBV2 with TRBJ2-3; perhaps TRBD2 as D (6 bases). The ends were cut back, 4 bases at V and 3 bases at J, with 11 bases in the middle. The CDR3 consists of 14 residues. The germline gives CDR1 SNHLY, CDR2 FYNNEI. The CDR3 nucleotides read TGTGCCAGCAGTGTATCGGGAGTGACAGATACGCAGTATTTT. This sequence encodes CASSVSGVTDTQYF.

The chain uses TRBV3-1 (or the pseudogene TRBV3-2) and TRBJ2-1, with a tentative D call TRBD2 (5 bases). Between the trimmed V and J ends, which lost 0 bases and 8 bases, there was a span of 14 bases. Germline lookup yields CDR1 LGHDT and CDR2 YNNKEL (reference sequence). This CDR3 has 15 residues. The CDR3 DNA is TGTGCCAGCAGCCAAGATAGCGAGGGTAGGGATGAGCAGTTCTTC. It yields the protein CASSQDSEGRDEQFF.

The J gene is TRBJ2-1, the V gene TRBV7-2, with 9 bases matching TRBD2. Germline V gene sequence: CDR1 SGHTA, CDR2 FQGNSA. This CDR3 is 16 amino acids long. Trimming at V came to 3 bases and at J to 9 bases, leaving 12 bases not matched to a gene. CDR3 loop: CASSLPASGIGGEQFF. DNA of the CDR3: TGTGCCAGCAGCTTGCCGGCTAGCGGGATAGGTGGTGAGCAGTTCTTC.

The V gene is TRBV3-1 (or the pseudogene TRBV3-2), the J gene TRBJ2-5; 7 nucleotides agree with TRBD2. With V trimmed by 4 bases and J by 5 bases, 10 bases remained unmatched. Per the germline V gene, CDR1 is LGHDT and CDR2 is YNNKEL (reference sequence). This CDR3 spans 15 amino acids. This CDR3 is CASSPKGEGPETQYF. Here the CDR3 DNA reads TGTGCCAGCAGCCCGAAAGGGGAGGGCCCCGAGACCCAGTACTTC.

The chain joins TRBV5-6 to TRBJ2-3, with 8 bases aligning to TRBD2. Germline V gene data show CDR1 as SGHDT and CDR2 as YYEEEE. The CDR3 extends over 16 amino acids. With 1 base clipped from V and 0 bases from J, the junction kept 4 bases outside the gene matches. The CDR3 reads CASSLSLAASTDTQYF. Written as DNA, the CDR3 is TGTGCCAGCAGCTTGTCACTAGCGGCTAGCACAGATACGCAGTATTTT.

This clone has only one observation. The rearrangement uses TRBV27 and TRBJ2-7; 11 bases align to TRBD2. The CDR3 totals 14 residues. The V segment lost 8 bases and the J segment 4 bases; nucleotides outside the gene matches: 7. Germline V lookup: CDR1 MNHEY, CDR2 SMNVEV (reference sequence). CDR3 amino acids: CASSKGLAVYEQYF. The CDR3 nucleotides are TGTGCCAGCTCTAAGGGACTAGCGGTTTACGAGCAGTACTTC.

This chain joins TRBV10-3 and TRBJ2-3, with TRBD2 identical over 7 bases. The CDR3 is made up of 14 amino acids. V gave up 7 bases and J gave up 0 bases; unmatched junction bases: 4. Germline V gene sequence: CDR1 ENHRY, CDR2 SYGVKD. CDR3 protein: CAIKRAGSTDTQYF. The DNA for the CDR3 is TGTGCCATCAAGCGAGCGGGGAGCACAGATACGCAGTATTTT.

The CDR3 region is CASSAGTGWNQPQHF. The CDR3, as DNA: TGTGCCAGCAGCGCCGGGACAGGGTGGAATCAGCCCCAGCATTTT. V and J are TRBV7-6 and TRBJ1-5, with 9 bases aligning to TRBD1. The CDR3 is 15 amino acids. The J segment lost 4 bases and the V segment lost 5 bases, leaving 6 bases of the junction unmatched. Germline CDR1 SGHVS, CDR2 FNYEAQ. The full variable domain, with the rest looked up from reference TRBV7-6 and TRBJ1-5, is GAGVSQSPRYKVTKRGQDVALRCDPISGHVSLYWYRQALGQGPEFLTYFNYEAQQDKSGLPNDRFSAERPEGSISTLTIQRTEQRDSAMYRCASSAGTGWNQPQHFGDGTRLSIL.

V and J are TRBV6-5 and TRBJ1-2; D unresolved. Trimming removed 7 bases at V and 8 bases at J, with 17 bases between. Germline lookup yields CDR1 MNHEY and CDR2 SVGAGI. CDR3 length: 13 residues. CDR3 in DNA: TGTGCCAGCAAAGAGGGCGGAATTGGGGGCTACACCTTC. This encodes CASKEGGIGGYTF.

This clone was recorded only once. The chain carries TRBV5-4 and TRBJ2-7; TRBD2 matches at 7 bases. Germline V gene lookup returns CDR1 SGHNT and CDR2 YYREEE (reference sequence). V shed 4 bases and J 4 bases; nucleotides not matched to a gene: 11. The CDR3 covers 15 residues. The CDR3 loop is CASSRGGLGRYEQYF. In DNA, the CDR3 is TGTGCCAGCAGCCGCGGGGGTCTCGGGAGGTACGAGCAGTACTTC.

This clone was recorded a few times. The rearrangement joins TRBV4-1 to TRBJ1-1, with 7 bases aligning to TRBD1. The CDR3 is made up of 15 amino acids. V was pared by 2 bases and J by 1 base, with 4 bases of the junction left unmatched. Germline loops: CDR1 MGHRA, CDR2 YSYEKL. The chain's CDR3 is CASSQTGTANTEAFF. The CDR3 DNA reads as TGCGCCAGCAGCCAAACCGGGACAGCGAACACTGAAGCTTTCTTT.

This chain links TRBV24-1 with TRBJ2-1, with 7 bases lining up with TRBD2. Germline V gene data show CDR1 as KGHDR and CDR2 as SFDVKD. Trimming took 4 bases from V and 6 from J; bases not matched to a gene: 14. The CDR3 sequence is 17 residues long. The CDR3 nucleotides are TGTGCCACCAGTGACCTCGGGACTACTCACCCGGGCAATGAGCAGTTCTTC. Its protein product is CATSDLGTTHPGNEQFF.